Following are 28 T cell receptor beta chains from one sample sequenced in a study of blood T cells in healthy people across ages. A second PCR of 7 to 11 cycles used a sample-barcoded 5' primer and a J-beta primer mix. TCRdb fed the 5' RACE reads into MiXCR, producing one record per CDR3 protein. This table holds 750,000 to 950,000 distinct CDR3 sequences, roughly 24% found once. The data were also submitted as part of a second study, on T cells of mothers and their children.

The sequenced material came from blood. These receptors came from a boy younger than 18 in good health.

This clonotype was observed a handful of times. The J gene is TRBJ2-1, the V gene TRBV6-1; 7 bases map to TRBD2. V lost 2 bases, J lost 7 bases, and 5 bases stayed unmatched. The CDR3 runs 14 residues. From germline, CDR1 is MNHNS and CDR2 SASEGT. The CDR3 protein is CASSEPGRRNEQFF. As DNA, the CDR3 is TGTGCCAGCAGTGAACCCGGGAGGAGGAATGAGCAGTTCTTC.

The chain recombines TRBV6-6 with TRBJ2-7; no definite D call. The CDR3 is 13 amino acids. Trimming took 6 bases from V and 4 from J, leaving 13 bases between them. Germline assignment: CDR1 MNHNY and CDR2 SVGAGI (reference sequence). CDR3 sequence reads: CASSRVDGYEQYF. CDR3 DNA: TGTGCCAGCAGCCGAGTTGACGGGTACGAGCAGTACTTC.

The genes are TRBV15 and TRBJ1-1, with D possibly TRBD1 on 5 matching bases. Trimming cost V 4 bases and J 8 bases, with 14 bases left between them. The CDR3 is 13 residues long. CDR1 is LNHNV, CDR2 YYDKDF, per germline (reference sequence). The DNA of the CDR3 is TGTGCCACCAGCATAACCTCAGGGACCGAAGCTTTCTTT. Encoded protein: CATSITSGTEAFF.

Only a few counts were recorded for this clonotype. The chain carries TRBV28 and TRBJ2-3; D is unresolved. CDR3 length: 13 residues. Trimming removed 2 bases from V and 4 bases from J, with 7 bases in between. Germline V gene data show CDR1 as MDHEN and CDR2 as SYDVKM. The CDR3 loop is CASSLPGADTQYF. DNA for the CDR3: TGTGCCAGCAGTTTACCGGGCGCAGATACGCAGTATTTT.

The CDR3 coding sequence is TGTGCCAGCAGCCAAGATCTTTCGACGGACGAGCAGTACTTC. The encoded protein is CASSQDLSTDEQYF. This sequence joins TRBV3-1 and TRBJ2-7, with D uncertain. The CDR3 covers 14 residues. From germline, CDR1 is LGHDT and CDR2 YNNKEL (reference sequence). V lost 0 bases to trimming and J lost 5 bases, with 11 bases between them.

This clonotype was seen only a few times. The chain has TRBV7-3 and TRBJ2-3, with TRBD2 matching 12 bases. Germline V gene sequence: CDR1 SGHTA, CDR2 FQGTGA. Trimming removed 5 bases from V and 5 bases from J; junction bases left unmatched: 23. The CDR3 totals 21 residues. The CDR3 reads CASSAEYPGTSGPLAVDTQYF. The CDR3 DNA reads TGTGCCAGCAGCGCCGAATACCCCGGGACTAGCGGGCCACTAGCGGTAGATACGCAGTATTTT.

This clonotype has just a few counts. The chain carries TRBV27 and TRBJ1-5, with TRBD1 as a possible D gene (6 bases). The CDR3 contains 15 residues. The V gene's germline CDR1 is MNHEY and CDR2 SMNVEV (reference sequence). V lost 4 bases to trimming and J lost 5 bases, with 15 bases between them. As DNA, the CDR3 is TGTGCCAGCAGTTATAAGGACAGTTGGGATCAGCCCCAGCATTTT. Its protein product is CASSYKDSWDQPQHF.

This clonotype was seen a handful of times. The rearrangement joins TRBV6-6 to TRBJ1-5; tentatively, D is TRBD1 (5 bases). The germline V gene has CDR1 MNHNY and CDR2 SVGAGI (reference sequence). V dropped 6 bases and J dropped 6 bases, with 21 bases sitting between them. The CDR3 is made up of 16 amino acids. The CDR3 nucleotides are TGTGCCAGCAGCTTAAAATCGATGGGGGTTCGTCAGCCCCAGCATTTT. Translating it yields CASSLKSMGVRQPQHF.

In this sample, this clonotype turned up a few times. V gene TRBV4-1 combines with J gene TRBJ1-1; weak D call: TRBD1 (5 bases). The CDR3 is 14 residues long. The ends were cut back, 3 bases at V and 7 bases at J, with 15 bases in the middle. CDR1 is MGHRA and CDR2 is YSYEKL in the germline V gene. DNA of the CDR3: TGCGCCAGCAGCCACCCTGTGAAGACAGTTGAAGCTTTCTTT. Its translation is CASSHPVKTVEAFF.

This clonotype occurred a few times. One end of the junction varies from germline; a read error may be responsible. This chain links TRBV5-1 with TRBJ2-1; 8 bases are shared with TRBD2. This CDR3 is built from 16 residues. Germline V lookup: CDR1 SGHRS, CDR2 YFSETQ. The CDR3 bases are TGCGCCAGCACCTTGGGGAGCGGGGGAAGTTACAATGAGCAGTTCTTC. Amino acid sequence: CASTLGSGGSYNEQFF.

In its sample, this clonotype was seen a few times. The genes are TRBV10-3 and TRBJ2-1, with TRBD1 matching 8 bases. With 6 bases clipped from V and 7 bases from J, the junction kept 14 bases outside the gene matches. The CDR3 totals 16 residues. Germline CDR1 reads ENHRY; CDR2 reads SYGVKD. This chain's CDR3 is CAIRGVRTGPKNEQFF. CDR3 sequence (DNA): TGTGCCATCAGGGGGGTCCGGACAGGGCCTAAGAATGAGCAGTTCTTC.

This clonotype was observed a handful of times. The rearrangement joins TRBV2 to TRBJ2-4, with no clear D. Germline values: CDR1 SNHLY, CDR2 FYNNEI. This CDR3 region has 16 residues. The V end lost 4 bases, the J end lost 1 base, and 14 bases lay between the germline ends. The CDR3 loop reads CASSAGPGSAKNIQYF. The CDR3 DNA reads TGTGCCAGCAGTGCCGGACCGGGCTCGGCCAAAAACATTCAGTACTTC. The whole variable domain, filled in from reference TRBV2 and TRBJ2-4, reads EPEVTQTPSHQVTQMGQEVILRCVPISNHLYFYWYRQILGQKVEFLVSFYNNEISEKSEIFDDQFSVERPDGSNFTLKIRSTKLEDSAMYFCASSAGPGSAKNIQYFGAGTRLSVL.

This clonotype was seen repeatedly, ten times or more. The genes are TRBV5-1 and TRBJ2-2; D is unresolved. CDR3 length: 15 amino acids. V lost 0 bases and J 0 bases, leaving 6 bases between the germline ends. Looked up from germline, CDR1 is SGHRS and CDR2 is YFSETQ. For the CDR3, the DNA is TGCGCCAGCAGCTTGGGCACCACGAACACCGGGGAGCTGTTTTTT. Protein sequence: CASSLGTTNTGELFF. The entire variable domain, with the rest obtained from reference TRBV5-1 and TRBJ2-2, is as follows: KAGVTQTPRYLIKTRGQQVTLSCSPISGHRSVSWYQQTPGQGLQFLFEYFSETQRNKGNFPGRFSGRQFSNSRSEMNVSTLELGDSALYLCASSLGTTNTGELFFGEGSRLTVL.

In its sample, this clonotype was seen a few times. This rearrangement joins TRBV5-1 to TRBJ1-2; D may be TRBD1 (5 bases). Looked up from germline, CDR1 is SGHRS and CDR2 is YFSETQ. CDR3 length: 15 residues. The germline V and J ends were trimmed by 0 bases and 4 bases, with 13 bases remaining between them. The CDR3 nucleotides are TGCGCCAGCAGCTTGGAGTCGGACACACCCTATGGCTACACCTTC. This gives the protein CASSLESDTPYGYTF. Full variable domain (missing parts from reference TRBV5-1 and TRBJ1-2): KAGVTQTPRYLIKTRGQQVTLSCSPISGHRSVSWYQQTPGQGLQFLFEYFSETQRNKGNFPGRFSGRQFSNSRSEMNVSTLELGDSALYLCASSLESDTPYGYTFGSGTRLTVV.

The chain uses TRBV6-2 or TRBV6-3 and TRBJ2-3, with D tentatively TRBD1 or TRBD2 (5 bases each). The V end was cut by 0 bases, the J end by 2 bases, with 18 bases between. This CDR3 region has 18 residues. In germline, CDR1 is MNHEY, CDR2 SVGEGT. The chain's CDR3 is CASSYSGPGTTPTDTQYF. DNA for the CDR3: TGTGCCAGCAGTTACTCGGGCCCCGGGACCACTCCCACAGATACGCAGTATTTT.

The sample holds a few counts of this clonotype. The V and J genes are TRBV12-3 or TRBV12-4 and TRBJ1-5; no clear D gene. CDR3 size: 15 residues. Deletions cut 2 bases from V and 6 bases from J, with 14 bases between. CDR3 sequence: CASSLWVQQIQPQHF. As DNA, the CDR3 is TGTGCCAGCAGTTTATGGGTGCAACAGATTCAGCCCCAGCATTTT.

This rearrangement joins TRBV5-1 to TRBJ2-5; 7 bases fit TRBD1. The germline CDR1 and CDR2 sequences are SGHRS and YFSETQ. Unmatched junction bases numbered 7, after V lost 4 bases and J lost 1 base. The CDR3 loop spans 15 amino acids. DNA for the CDR3: TGCGCCAGCAGCGTCCGGGACAGCACCCAAGAGACCCAGTACTTC. Its protein product is CASSVRDSTQETQYF.

V usage is TRBV10-3 and J usage is TRBJ2-1; D not resolved. V shed 0 bases and J shed 7 bases, with 7 bases lying between them. The CDR3 is 13 amino acids. In germline, CDR1 is ENHRY, CDR2 SYGVKD. Here the CDR3 DNA reads TGTGCCATCAGTGAGTCTTTATCTAATGAGCAGTTCTTC. Residues: CAISESLSNEQFF.

J is TRBJ2-5 and V is TRBV29-1, with a tentative D call TRBD2 (5 bases). The V end lost 7 bases, the J end lost 2 bases, and 14 bases lay between the germline ends. Germline CDR1 and CDR2: SQVTM and ANQGSEA. The CDR3 spans 13 residues. The CDR3 nucleotides are TGCAGCGCCAGACTACTGATTCAAGAGACCCAGTACTTC. It specifies CSARLLIQETQYF.

This clonotype was found once. The rearrangement joins TRBV5-1 to TRBJ1-6; TRBD1 matches at 7 bases. The V and J ends lost 4 bases and 9 bases, in that order; junction bases with no gene match: 7. The CDR3 has 14 amino acids. Per the germline V gene, CDR1 is SGHRS and CDR2 is YFSETQ. The CDR3 nucleotides are TGCGCCAGCAGCCAGGGGGACAGACTTTCACCCCTCCACTTT. This translates into CASSQGDRLSPLHF.

The gene calls are TRBV12-3 or TRBV12-4 and TRBJ2-1; tentative D call: TRBD2 (5 bases). The V end was cut by 3 bases, the J end by 6 bases, with 12 bases between. The CDR3 is made up of 14 amino acids. The CDR3 reads CASSFGLPSNEQFF. CDR3 nucleotide sequence: TGTGCCAGCAGTTTTGGACTCCCCTCCAATGAGCAGTTCTTC.

This chain uses TRBV20-1 with TRBJ1-2, with D uncertain. Trimming took 6 bases from V and 2 from J, leaving 16 bases between them. The CDR3 length is 14 residues. Germline values: CDR1 DFQATT, CDR2 SNEGSKA (reference sequence). This CDR3 reads CSARAGGWNYGYTF. CDR3 nucleotides: TGCAGTGCCCGAGCCGGCGGGTGGAACTATGGCTACACCTTC.

This chain uses TRBV5-1 with TRBJ1-2, with 12 bases that match TRBD1. Germline CDR1 is SGHRS and CDR2 is YFSETQ. This CDR3 spans 18 amino acids. The V gene end was trimmed by 2 bases and the J gene end by 14 bases; junction bases not matched to a gene: 22. The CDR3 DNA is TGCGCCAGCAGCTTCCAACCCCTACGAACCGGGACAGGGGGCGAGCGGACCTTC. It translates to CASSFQPLRTGTGGERTF. The full variable domain, completed using reference TRBV5-1 and TRBJ1-2, is KAGVTQTPRYLIKTRGQQVTLSCSPISGHRSVSWYQQTPGQGLQFLFEYFSETQRNKGNFPGRFSGRQFSNSRSEMNVSTLELGDSALYLCASSFQPLRTGTGGERTFGSGTRLTVV.

In the case of this clonotype: A much larger clone is a single base away; this may be a read error. This sequence joins TRBV29-1 and TRBJ2-1; maybe TRBD2 (5 bases). The CDR3 runs to 13 residues. V lost 3 bases, J lost 4 bases, and 10 bases lay in between. CDR1 is SQVTM and CDR2 is ANQGSEA in the germline V gene. CDR3 in amino acids: CSVDPGDYNEQFF. The CDR3 DNA reads TGCAGCGTTGACCCCGGGGATTACAATGAGCAGTTCTTC.

This clonotype was counted only a few times. This chain links TRBV12-3 or TRBV12-4 with TRBJ2-7; weak D call: TRBD2 (6 bases). This CDR3 spans 13 amino acids. V was shortened by 6 bases and J by 2 bases, with 11 bases between the two germline ends. CDR3 bases: TGTGCCAGCAGCGAACCGGGGGCCTACGAGCAGTACTTC. Translated: CASSEPGAYEQYF.

The V call is TRBV15, the J call TRBJ2-1; no firm D call. V was cut by 0 bases and J by 4 bases, with 7 bases left in between. CDR3 length: 14 amino acids. Germline CDR1 reads LNHNV; CDR2 reads YYDKDF (reference sequence). The CDR3 sequence: CATSRELPYNEQFF. CDR3 in DNA: TGTGCCACCAGCAGAGAACTCCCGTACAATGAGCAGTTCTTC.

This clonotype was found a few times. V and J are TRBV30 and TRBJ2-7; TRBD1 might be the D (6 bases). The CDR3 is made up of 12 amino acids. Looked up from germline, CDR1 is GTSNPN and CDR2 is SVGIG (reference sequence). With 8 bases removed from V and 0 bases from J, the gap between germline ends came to 11 bases. The CDR3 bases are TGTGCCGGACAGTCGAGCTCCTACGAGCAGTACTTC. Its translation: CAGQSSSYEQYF.

This clonotype has just a few counts. The chain carries TRBV5-8 and TRBJ2-5, with 7 positions matching TRBD1. Germline V gene sequence: CDR1 SGHTS, CDR2 YDEGEE. Trimming at V came to 0 bases and at J to 6 bases, leaving 8 bases not matched to a gene. This CDR3 has 15 residues. The CDR3 DNA reads TGTGCCAGCAGCTTGGGAGGACAGGTTGGAAAGACCCAGTACTTC. Residues: CASSLGGQVGKTQYF. Drawing the rest from reference TRBV5-8 and TRBJ2-5, the complete variable domain is EAGVTQSPTHLIKTRGQQATLRCSPISGHTSVYWYQQALGLGLQFLLWYDEGEERNRGNFPPRFSGRQFPNYSSELNVNALELEDSALYLCASSLGGQVGKTQYFGPGTRLLVL.